This TCR beta chain emerged from a study of brain T cells in children with intractable seizures. Study-level points and caveats: HCMV serostatus was not known, and viral specificity came from CDR3 similarity only.

Details on this clone: The antigen is not known.

The CDR3 extends over 13 amino acids. Germline CDR1 is SNHLY and CDR2 is FYNNEI. V gave up 8 bases and J gave up 0 bases, with 7 bases separating them. The repertoire was sequenced with immunoSEQ multiplex PCR; TCRdb's copy has only in-frame clones and lacks some. The sample holds about 40,000 clones; 75% to 95% are singletons and the top ten take roughly 6.3%. Sample: peripheral blood, taken at surgery. V and J are TRBV2 and TRBJ1-4, with D perhaps TRBD1 (5 bases). This receptor was obtained from a girl aged 2 to 10 with tuberous sclerosis and intractable seizures. CDR3 in DNA: TGTGCCAGCCTACAGGCAACTAATGAAAAACTGTTTTTT. Its translation is CASLQATNEKLFF.